The 28 T cell receptor beta chains listed next were all sequenced from one sample in a study of CD8+CD57+ T cells in acquired aplastic anemia. The study profiled TCR beta VDJ and CDR3 using genomic DNA as template. TCRdb fed the reads into MiXCR, producing one record per CDR3 protein. The sample includes some 190,000 distinct CDR3 sequences, roughly 56% of them seen just once. Material: sorted CD4+, CD8+, or CD8+CD57+ T cells (not recorded which) from PBMCs. These receptors were taken from a human donor in good health, serving as a control.

V is TRBV2 and J is TRBJ2-7, with TRBD2 matching over 8 bases. Germline V gives CDR1 SNHLY, CDR2 FYNNEI. The CDR3 is 14 amino acids. V lost 1 base to trimming and J lost 7 bases; unmatched junction nucleotides: 6. The CDR3 DNA reads as TGTGCCAGCAGTGAAGTACTAGCGGCTACGGAGCAGTACTTC. Its translation: CASSEVLAATEQYF.

This clonotype appeared many times. V gene TRBV6-5 combines with J gene TRBJ2-7, with TRBD1 matching 10 bases. With V trimmed by 0 bases and J by 3 bases, 2 bases remained unmatched. The CDR3 extends over 15 amino acids. Germline values: CDR1 MNHEY, CDR2 SVGAGI. The DNA of the CDR3 is TGTGCCAGCAGTTACTCAGGGACAGGGGACTACGAGCAGTACTTC. As protein: CASSYSGTGDYEQYF.

The sample holds many counts of this clonotype. This chain uses TRBV6-1 with TRBJ1-1; the D is unclear. The V gene lost 7 bases and the J gene lost 0 bases, with 9 bases spanning the gap. Germline CDR1 reads MNHNS; CDR2 reads SASEGT. The CDR3 covers 13 residues. The DNA of the CDR3 is TGTGCCAGCACAGAGCTACTGAACACTGAAGCTTTCTTT. Translating gives CASTELLNTEAFF.

For this clonotype: A much larger clone differs by one base, so this may be a read error. The J gene is TRBJ1-1, the V gene TRBV10-3; D gene ambiguous. V lost 6 bases and J 1 base, leaving 3 bases between the germline ends. Germline CDR1 and CDR2: ENHRY and SYGVKD. The CDR3 covers 11 residues. The CDR3 spells CAIRGNTEAFF. The CDR3 DNA reads as TGTGCCATCAGGGGGAACACTGAAGCTTTCTTT.

The chain links TRBV10-3 to TRBJ1-1; D is unresolved. The germline CDR1 and CDR2 sequences are ENHRY and SYGVKD. The length of the CDR3 is 14 residues. Trimming took 5 bases from V and 1 from J, leaving 11 bases between them. CDR3 bases: TGTGCCATCAGTTCCGGCGGATCGAACACTGAAGCTTTCTTT. The encoded protein is CAISSGGSNTEAFF.

This clonotype was recorded only once. This chain connects TRBV20-1 to TRBJ2-7, with a weak D call TRBD1 (5 bases). Germline loops: CDR1 DFQATT, CDR2 SNEGSKA (reference sequence). The length of the CDR3 is 19 residues. Trimming shortened V by 2 bases and J by 3 bases, and 29 bases separated the two germline ends. CDR3 in amino acids: CSARYDGAGNLGLIYEQYF. In DNA form, the CDR3 reads TGCAGTGCTAGATACGATGGAGCAGGGAACCTCGGATTAATCTACGAGCAGTACTTC.

The chain couples TRBV12-3 or TRBV12-4 to TRBJ1-1; no reliable D call. V gave up 6 bases and J gave up 6 bases, with 14 bases separating them. The CDR3 loop spans 13 amino acids. As DNA, the CDR3 is TGTGCCAGCAGCCCTACGGATCTGTCTGAAGCTTTCTTT. It yields the protein CASSPTDLSEAFF.

This clonotype was seen repeatedly, ten times or more. The chain has TRBV7-3 and TRBJ2-7; 7 nucleotides match TRBD2. J lost 2 bases, V lost 1 base, and 5 bases had no gene match. Germline CDR1 SGHTA, CDR2 FQGTGA. The CDR3 is made up of 15 amino acids. The CDR3 nucleotides are TGTGCCAGCAGCTTAAGAGGCGGGGGAGCCTACGAGCAGTACTTC. Translated, it gives CASSLRGGGAYEQYF.

This clonotype has ten or more counts. CDR3 protein: CSAGVLWANVLTF. The DNA for the CDR3 is TGCAGTGCTGGGGTACTCTGGGCCAACGTCCTGACTTTC. V gene TRBV20-1 combines with J gene TRBJ2-6; D is ambiguous. Germline V CDR1 and CDR2: DFQATT, SNEGSKA (reference sequence). The CDR3 runs 13 residues. Trimming cost V 5 bases and J 5 bases, with 10 bases left between them.

This chain connects TRBV7-9 to TRBJ1-1; D is possibly TRBD1 (6 bases). V gave up 0 bases and J gave up 5 bases, with 10 bases separating them. The CDR3 is 14 amino acids. Germline loops: CDR1 SEHNR, CDR2 FQNEAQ (reference sequence). CDR3 in DNA: TGTGCCAGCAGCTTAGCACAGGGTCAAACTGAAGCTTTCTTT. It encodes CASSLAQGQTEAFF.

This clonotype has at least ten counts. The CDR3 DNA follows: TGTGCCATCAGTGCTTCGGAATTTAGCAATCAGCCCCAGCATTTT. Protein product: CAISASEFSNQPQHF. The chain combines TRBV10-3 with TRBJ1-5; no clear D. The CDR3 totals 15 residues. Trimming shortened V by 4 bases and J by 0 bases, and 10 bases separated the two germline ends. Germline V lookup: CDR1 ENHRY, CDR2 SYGVKD.

V is TRBV7-8 and J is TRBJ2-7; 9 bases are a match to TRBD1. Germline values: CDR1 SGHVS, CDR2 FQNEAQ. The J segment lost 3 bases and the V segment lost 6 bases, leaving 3 bases of the junction unmatched. The CDR3 is made up of 13 amino acids. In DNA form, the CDR3 reads TGTGCCAGCAGTTCGGACAGGGGCTACGAGCAGTACTTC. Encoded protein: CASSSDRGYEQYF. Variable domain in full (rest from reference TRBV7-8 and TRBJ2-7): GAGVSQSPRYKVAKRGQDVALRCDPISGHVSLFWYQQALGQGPEFLTYFQNEAQLDKSGLPSDRFFAERPEGSVSTLKIQRTQQEDSAVYLCASSSDRGYEQYFGPGTRLTVT.

The CDR3 reads CSVTPPSTDTQYF. For the CDR3, the DNA is TGCAGCGTTACCCCTCCTAGTACAGATACGCAGTATTTT. The chain combines TRBV20-1 with TRBJ2-3; D uncertain. Germline assignment: CDR1 DFQATT and CDR2 SNEGSKA (reference sequence). This CDR3 is built from 13 residues.

About this clonotype: A much larger clone sits a single nucleotide away, making a read error possible. J is TRBJ2-1 and V is TRBV10-3; 7 nucleotides align to TRBD2. This CDR3 contains 12 residues. After removal of 10 bases from V and 15 bases from J, the junction contained 15 bases not matched to a gene. Germline CDR1 ENHRY, CDR2 SYGVKD. The CDR3 here is CASGRGVRFGFF. DNA of the CDR3: TGTGCCAGCGGTCGGGGGGTGAGGTTCGGGTTCTTC.

The chain combines TRBV2 with TRBJ2-7; 9 bases map to TRBD1. The V segment lost 6 bases and the J segment 9 bases; nucleotides outside the gene matches: 3. The CDR3 is 11 residues long. Germline V lookup: CDR1 SNHLY, CDR2 FYNNEI. The CDR3: CASRLQGAQYF. The CDR3 DNA sequence: TGTGCCAGCAGACTACAGGGGGCGCAGTACTTC.

As concerns this clonotype: A single base separates this from a much larger clone, so it may be a read error. V usage is TRBV18 and J usage is TRBJ2-7; 9 bases match TRBD1. CDR1 is KGHSH and CDR2 is LQKENI in the germline V gene. The CDR3 totals 15 residues. In nucleotides, the CDR3 is TGTGCCAGCTCACCTCCGGGACAGGGATCCTACGAGCGGTACTTC. It translates to CASSPPGQGSYERYF.

V and J are TRBV7-3 and TRBJ2-4; tentative D call: TRBD1 (6 bases). The CDR3 has 12 amino acids. V gave up 5 bases and J gave up 6 bases, with 8 bases separating them. CDR1 and CDR2 from the germline V gene are SGHTA and FQGTGA. The CDR3: CASSPQGNIQYF. CDR3 nucleotide sequence: TGTGCCAGCAGCCCACAGGGAAACATTCAGTACTTC.

Of note for this clonotype: The limits of the CDR3 on the DNA are not certain, so only TCRdb's listed CDR3 is given. The chain links TRBV7-6 to TRBJ1-4; the DNA was not used to check the table's D call, TRBD1. The CDR3 spans 24 amino acids, including both terminal residues. Germline V gene data show CDR1 as SGHVS and CDR2 as FNYEAQ. CDR3 sequence: CASSLGETQYFGPGTRLINEKLFF.

This clonotype was counted many times. The chain couples TRBV15 to TRBJ2-3, with 11 bases identical to TRBD2. The CDR3 extends over 15 amino acids. V lost 0 bases and J lost 4; bases outside the gene matches: 0. Germline-derived CDR1 and CDR2 are LNHNV and YYDKDF (reference sequence). CDR3 in DNA: TGTGCCACCAGCAGAGATAGCGGGGGGGCAGATACGCAGTATTTT. Its protein product is CATSRDSGGADTQYF.

The rearrangement joins TRBV7-6 to TRBJ2-5, with 8 nucleotides matching TRBD1. The CDR3 has 18 amino acids. The germline gives CDR1 SGHVS, CDR2 FNYEAQ. Germline trimming cut 5 bases from V and 1 base from J; bases unmatched to any gene: 15. CDR3 in DNA: TGTGCCAGCAGCAATAGTAGGAGTACTGGACAGGGCCAAGAGACCCAGTACTTC. Protein product: CASSNSRSTGQGQETQYF. The variable domain in full, completed from reference TRBV7-6 and TRBJ2-5, reads GAGVSQSPRYKVTKRGQDVALRCDPISGHVSLYWYRQALGQGPEFLTYFNYEAQQDKSGLPNDRFSAERPEGSISTLTIQRTEQRDSAMYRCASSNSRSTGQGQETQYFGPGTRLLVL.

The CDR3 DNA sequence: TGTGCCAGCAGCTTAGGGTGGACGGGGAGTAGCGGCTACACCTTC. It encodes CASSLGWTGSSGYTF. The chain carries TRBV11-2 and TRBJ1-2, with no clear D. The CDR3 loop spans 15 amino acids. CDR1 is SGHAT, CDR2 FQNNGV, per germline. Trimming pared 1 base from V and 8 bases from J, leaving 17 bases between.

The chain couples TRBV29-1 to TRBJ2-5; possible D gene TRBD2, 5 bases. V was pared by 3 bases and J by 5 bases, with 19 bases between. The CDR3 contains 15 residues. Germline loops: CDR1 SQVTM, CDR2 ANQGSEA. CDR3 residues: CSVEVGRAPRETQYF. Written as DNA, the CDR3 is TGCAGCGTTGAGGTCGGGCGGGCCCCGAGGGAGACCCAGTACTTC.

Only a few counts were recorded for this clonotype. The chain uses TRBV28 and TRBJ1-2; tentative D call: TRBD1 (6 bases). In germline, CDR1 is MDHEN, CDR2 SYDVKM. V was cut by 6 bases and J by 7 bases, with 24 bases left in between. CDR3 length: 16 amino acids. CDR3 region: CASRVRGGGRVSGYTF. CDR3 coding DNA: TGTGCCAGCAGGGTCAGAGGGGGGGGTAGAGTGAGTGGCTACACCTTC.

With respect to this clonotype: A junction boundary mismatches the germline segment, possibly from a read error. The chain combines TRBV19 with TRBJ1-4, with TRBD1 identical over 9 bases. Germline loops: CDR1 LNHDA, CDR2 SQIVND (reference sequence). CDR3 length: 14 amino acids. Here the CDR3 reads CASRTGQGDENLFF. CDR3 DNA: TGTGCCAGTAGAACGGGACAGGGTGATGAAAACCTGTTTTTT.

Ten or more counts support this clonotype. J is TRBJ1-2 and V is TRBV28; D may be TRBD1 (6 bases). Germline CDR1 reads MDHEN; CDR2 reads SYDVKM. This CDR3 has 13 residues. With 5 bases removed from V and 3 bases from J, the gap between germline ends came to 10 bases. The CDR3 protein is CASSGQLYYGYTF. DNA of the CDR3: TGTGCCAGCAGTGGACAGCTCTACTATGGCTACACCTTC.

The chain carries TRBV29-1 and TRBJ1-3; TRBD1 is a possible D gene (6 bases). Trimming removed 5 bases at V and 0 bases at J, with 11 bases between. The germline gives CDR1 SQVTM, CDR2 ANQGSEA. The CDR3 covers 14 residues. The CDR3 coding sequence is TGCAGCGTTCTTGACAGGCTCTCTGGAAACACCATATATTTT. Translation: CSVLDRLSGNTIYF.

This clonotype has ten or more counts. The rearrangement links TRBV7-2 to TRBJ1-2; 9 nucleotides align to TRBD1. This CDR3 contains 16 residues. Germline values: CDR1 SGHTA, CDR2 FQGNSA. V shed 1 base, J shed 6 bases, and the junction held 9 bases outside the gene matches. The chain's CDR3 is CASSLVVLQGANGYTF. In nucleotides, the CDR3 is TGTGCCAGCAGCTTAGTAGTACTACAGGGGGCGAATGGCTACACCTTC.

This clonotype was counted ten times or more. The chain uses TRBV7-6 and TRBJ2-7; 15 positions agree with TRBD2. Germline values: CDR1 SGHVS, CDR2 FNYEAQ. CDR3 length equals 14 residues. V shed 5 bases and J 6 bases; nucleotides not matched to a gene: 2. DNA for the CDR3: TGTGCCAGCAGCACGGGACTAGCGGGGGGCGAGCAGTACTTC. Translated: CASSTGLAGGEQYF.